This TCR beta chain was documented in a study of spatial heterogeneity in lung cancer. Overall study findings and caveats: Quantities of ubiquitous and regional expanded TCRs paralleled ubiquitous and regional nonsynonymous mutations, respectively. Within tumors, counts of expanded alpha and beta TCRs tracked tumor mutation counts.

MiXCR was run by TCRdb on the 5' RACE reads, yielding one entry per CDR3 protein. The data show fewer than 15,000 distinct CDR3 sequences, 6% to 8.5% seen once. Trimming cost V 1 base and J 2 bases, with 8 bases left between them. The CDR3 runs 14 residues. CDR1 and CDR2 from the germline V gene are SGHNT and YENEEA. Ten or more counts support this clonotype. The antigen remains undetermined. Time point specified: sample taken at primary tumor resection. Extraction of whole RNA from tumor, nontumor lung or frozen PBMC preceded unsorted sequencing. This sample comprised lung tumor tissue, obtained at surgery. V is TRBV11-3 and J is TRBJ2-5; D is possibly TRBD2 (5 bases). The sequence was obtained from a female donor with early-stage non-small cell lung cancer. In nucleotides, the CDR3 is TGTGCCAGCAGCTTAGCCAGCGGACAAGAGACCCAGTACTTC. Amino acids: CASSLASGQETQYF. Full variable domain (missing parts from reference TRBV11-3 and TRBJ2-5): EAGVVQSPRYKIIEKKQPVAFWCNPISGHNTLYWYLQNLGQGPELLIRYENEEAVDDSQLPKDRFSAERLKGVDSTLKIQPAELGDSAVYLCASSLASGQETQYFGPGTRLLVL.